These 2 T cell receptor beta chains came from one sample sequenced in a study of T cell changes during pregnancy in multiple sclerosis. The assay was immunoSEQ multiplex PCR, and TCRdb's table has in-frame clones only and misses some. Of about 56,000 clones in the sample, around nine tenths were seen once. The sequences come from CD4+ T cells from peripheral blood mononuclear cells, collected in the third trimester of pregnancy. These receptor sequences come from a female donor with multiple sclerosis, enrolled in a pregnancy study.

CDR3 DNA sequence: TGTGCCAGCAGCTTATCGAGTCAGGGGAATTCACCCCTCCACTTT. Its translation: CASSLSSQGNSPLHF. The chain has TRBV5-6 and TRBJ1-6; possibly TRBD1 for D (6 bases). The CDR3 consists of 15 residues. V lost 2 bases and J 7 bases, leaving 13 bases between the germline ends. Germline V CDR1 and CDR2: SGHDT, YYEEEE.

The CDR3 coding sequence is TGCGCCAAACCGGGGGGGCTGGACACCGGGGAGCTGTTTTTT. This translates into CAKPGGLDTGELFF. This chain connects TRBV10-1 to TRBJ2-2; TRBD2 agrees at 8 bases. J was trimmed by 3 bases and V by 10 bases; bases with no gene match: 7. In germline, CDR1 is WNHNN, CDR2 SYGVQD (reference sequence). The CDR3 length is 14 residues.